This T cell receptor beta chain was sequenced during a study of T-cell memory formation after mild COVID-19. The CDR3 consists of 16 residues. Trimming shortened V by 7 bases and J by 4 bases, and 22 bases separated the two germline ends. Germline CDR1 MNHEY, CDR2 SVGAGI. The TCR alpha and TCR beta cDNA libraries, bearing sample barcodes and UMIs, were generated by 5'RACE using constant-segment primers. TCRdb ran MiXCR on the 5' RACE reads and lists one entry per CDR3 protein. The sample shows fewer than 350,000 distinct CDR3 sequences, roughly 18% of them seen only once. As concerns this clonotype: Its antigen remains unidentified.

Study-level results: Researchers could not confirm that second-wave clones peaking on day 37 targeted SARS-CoV-2. Some responding clones appeared in pre-infection memory, suggesting cross-reactive memory joined. Chiefly within CM and EM were the contracting CD4+ clones; CD8+ ones were within EMRA.

The rearrangement links TRBV6-5 to TRBJ1-2; tentative D call: TRBD1 (5 bases). This clonotype was sampled from a man between 18 and 29 years old who had mild COVID-19 (a few samples of this study predate the infection). Cell type and time point are not known. Specimen: PBMCs or a T cell subset sorted from them (not recorded which). The CDR3 reads CASTAGPTTLGYGYTF. Here the CDR3 DNA reads TGTGCCAGCACCGCGGGACCCACCACCTTAGGCTATGGCTACACCTTC.